The clone carrying this T cell receptor beta chain was counted only a few times. As yet, its antigen is unknown. This record comes from a study of CD8 T cells in ankylosing spondylitis. Overall study results and limits: Typical of ankylosing spondylitis blood, it appeared, was a TCR beta motif of seven to nine highly homologous variants. Earlier work had already found some motif variants in reactive arthritis synovial fluid and blood.

This CDR3 contains 15 residues. V dropped 5 bases and J dropped 3; count of bases not matched to a gene: 9. TCRdb fed the 5' RACE reads into MiXCR, producing one record per CDR3 protein. The data hold about 840,000 distinct CDR3 sequences, with over 9.5% observed a single time. The receptor's source is a male donor with ankylosing spondylitis. The chain recombines TRBV12-3 or TRBV12-4 with TRBJ2-7; 8 positions match TRBD1. Sequencing used blood, either unsorted or a sorted T cell fraction (not recorded which). The chain's CDR3 is CASSKTGTGGYEQYF. The DNA of the CDR3 is TGTGCCAGCAGTAAAACCGGGACAGGAGGCTACGAGCAGTACTTC.